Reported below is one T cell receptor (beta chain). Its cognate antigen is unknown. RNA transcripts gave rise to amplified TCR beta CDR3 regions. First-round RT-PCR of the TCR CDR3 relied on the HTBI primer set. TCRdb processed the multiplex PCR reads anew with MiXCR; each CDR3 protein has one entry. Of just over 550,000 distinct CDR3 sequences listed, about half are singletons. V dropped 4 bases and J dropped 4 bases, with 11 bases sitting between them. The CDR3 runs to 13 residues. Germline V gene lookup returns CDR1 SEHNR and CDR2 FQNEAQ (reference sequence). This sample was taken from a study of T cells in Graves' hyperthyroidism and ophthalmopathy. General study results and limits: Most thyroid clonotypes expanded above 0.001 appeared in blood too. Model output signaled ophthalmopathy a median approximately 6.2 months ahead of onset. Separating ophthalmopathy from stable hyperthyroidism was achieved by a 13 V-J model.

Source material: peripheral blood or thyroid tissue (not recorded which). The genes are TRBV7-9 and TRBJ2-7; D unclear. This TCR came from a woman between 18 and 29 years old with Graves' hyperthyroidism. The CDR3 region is CASSSLRGYEQYF. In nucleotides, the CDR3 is TGTGCCAGCAGCTCCTTGCGTGGGTACGAGCAGTACTTC.